One sample yielded the 10 T cell receptor beta chains listed below, sequenced in a study of blood T cell repertoires in COVID-19. The data were produced by immunoSEQ multiplex PCR, yet TCRdb's version contains in-frame clones alone and is incomplete. The table records roughly 150,000 clones, 88% of them present only once. Sequencing was done on a sample of peripheral blood. These receptors were obtained from a human donor in a cohort sampled during active COVID-19.

The chain links TRBV30 to TRBJ1-5; D is unclear. Trimming shortened V by 2 bases and J by 1 base, and 9 bases separated the two germline ends. CDR1 and CDR2 from the germline V gene are GTSNPN and SVGIG (reference sequence). The CDR3 has 14 amino acids. Here the CDR3 reads CAWSLMGSNQPQHF. CDR3 sequence (DNA): TGTGCCTGGAGTTTAATGGGCAGCAATCAGCCCCAGCATTTT.

The chain combines TRBV6-5 with TRBJ1-2; 7 bases match TRBD1. The germline gives CDR1 MNHEY, CDR2 SVGAGI. The V gene end was trimmed by 0 bases and the J gene end by 13 bases; junction bases not matched to a gene: 8. The CDR3 sequence is 13 residues long. The CDR3, as DNA: TGTGCCAGCAGTTACTCAGGAGAGGGGGCTTCCACCTTC. It yields the protein CASSYSGEGASTF.

The chain employs TRBV9 and TRBJ2-7, with D possibly being TRBD2 (6 bases). Germline V gene lookup returns CDR1 SGDLS and CDR2 YYNGEE. This CDR3 comprises 16 residues. The V gene lost 4 bases and the J gene lost 4 bases, with 21 bases spanning the gap. The CDR3 sequence: CASSQTTRTNFYEQYF. As DNA, the CDR3 is TGTGCCAGCAGCCAAACGACTAGGACCAATTTTTACGAGCAGTACTTC. Full variable domain (missing parts from reference TRBV9 and TRBJ2-7): DSGVTQTPKHLITATGQRVTLRCSPRSGDLSVYWYQQSLDQGLQFLIQYYNGEERAKGNILERFSAQQFPDLHSELNLSSLELGDSALYFCASSQTTRTNFYEQYFGPGTRLTVT.

The V and J genes are TRBV4-1 and TRBJ2-7, with 7 nucleotides matching TRBD1. Germline V gene lookup returns CDR1 MGHRA and CDR2 YSYEKL. V lost 4 bases, J lost 0 bases, and 9 bases stayed unmatched. This CDR3 region has 16 residues. Here the CDR3 reads CASSPAYRDSSYEQYF. The CDR3 nucleotides are TGCGCCAGCAGCCCAGCCTATAGGGACAGCTCCTACGAGCAGTACTTC.

This clone was seen just once. The chain links TRBV7-2 to TRBJ2-2; no clear D gene. Germline values: CDR1 SGHTA, CDR2 FQGNSA. This CDR3 region has 12 residues. V was clipped by 0 bases and J by 8 bases, with 4 bases between them. The CDR3 nucleotides read TGTGCCAGCAGCTTAGCCCCGGGGGAGCTGTTTTTT. It translates to CASSLAPGELFF. The full variable domain, in which reference TRBV7-2 and TRBJ2-2 provide the parts outside the CDR3, is GAGVSQSPSNKVTEKGKDVELRCDPISGHTALYWYRQSLGQGLEFLIYFQGNSAPDKSGLPSDRFSAERTGGSVSTLTIQRTQQEDSAVYLCASSLAPGELFFGEGSRLTVL.

The V and J genes are TRBV28 and TRBJ2-1; weak D call: TRBD2 (5 bases). Germline loops: CDR1 MDHEN, CDR2 SYDVKM. The CDR3 contains 16 residues. Trimming took off 8 bases at V and 3 bases at J, with 20 bases between the two ends. The CDR3 here is CASAPRRSRSYNEQFF. The CDR3 bases are TGTGCCAGCGCGCCCAGGAGGAGCCGGAGCTACAATGAGCAGTTCTTC. The full variable domain, rest sourced from reference TRBV28 and TRBJ2-1, is DVKVTQSSRYLVKRTGEKVFLECVQDMDHENMFWYRQDPGLGLRLIYFSYDVKMKEKGDIPEGYSVSREKKERFSLILESASTNQTSMYLCASAPRRSRSYNEQFFGPGTRLTVL.

This clone was recorded only once. The chain joins TRBV7-6 to TRBJ1-5; no clear D gene. Germline lookup yields CDR1 SGHVS and CDR2 FNYEAQ. Trimming stripped 2 bases from V and 5 bases from J, with 7 bases between. The CDR3 sequence is 13 residues long. CDR3 sequence: CASSLSPDQPQHF. The CDR3, as DNA: TGTGCCAGCAGCTTATCCCCTGATCAGCCCCAGCATTTT.

The V call is TRBV6-4, the J call TRBJ1-2; 8 nucleotides line up with TRBD1. Germline V gene data show CDR1 as MRHNA and CDR2 as SNTAGT. The CDR3 totals 17 residues. Trimming removed 0 bases from V and 0 bases from J; junction bases left unmatched: 6. This chain's CDR3 is CASSDSGTGTTNYGYTF. In nucleotides, the CDR3 is TGTGCCAGCAGTGACTCCGGGACAGGAACTACTAACTATGGCTACACCTTC.

This clone was observed a few times. V usage is TRBV11-2 and J usage is TRBJ1-4; D not certain. CDR3 length equals 15 residues. Trimming stripped 5 bases from V and 7 bases from J, with 17 bases between. CDR1 and CDR2 (germline): SGHAT, FQNNGV. CDR3 nucleotides: TGTGCCAGCAGCCTAACCCTCGGGCGGGTTGAAAAACTGTTTTTT. Its protein product is CASSLTLGRVEKLFF.

The CDR3 region is CAWSLAGGKDIQYF. The CDR3 DNA reads TGTGCCTGGAGTCTGGCAGGGGGCAAGGACATTCAGTACTTC. J is TRBJ2-4 and V is TRBV30; 8 nucleotides align to TRBD1. V dropped 2 bases and J dropped 8; count of bases not matched to a gene: 8. The CDR3 sequence is 14 residues long. Germline assignment: CDR1 GTSNPN and CDR2 SVGIG (reference sequence).